This TCR beta chain was sequenced in a study of blood T cells in healthy people across ages. Then a second PCR, running about 6 to 12 cycles, was carried out with a sample-barcoded 5' primer and a J-beta primer mix. Using its own MiXCR run on the 5' RACE reads, TCRdb lists one record per CDR3 protein. The data show some 900,000 distinct CDR3 sequences, around 30% seen once. This CDR3 is 16 amino acids long. CDR1 is SGDLS and CDR2 is YYNGEE in the germline V gene. V was cut by 3 bases and J by 2 bases, with 16 bases left in between. The receptor's source is a woman over 75 in good health. What was sequenced was blood. The rearrangement links TRBV9 to TRBJ2-3, with D perhaps matching TRBD2 (5 bases). The CDR3 here is CASSDEDFTSTDTQYF. The DNA of the CDR3 is TGTGCCAGCAGCGACGAGGACTTTACTTCCACAGATACGCAGTATTTT. Using reference TRBV9 and TRBJ2-3 for the parts outside the CDR3, the full variable domain is DSGVTQTPKHLITATGQRVTLRCSPRSGDLSVYWYQQSLDQGLQFLIQYYNGEERAKGNILERFSAQQFPDLHSELNLSSLELGDSALYFCASSDEDFTSTDTQYFGPGTRLTVL.